A single sample gave rise to the 23 T cell receptor beta chains below, sequenced in a study of Tregs in tolerant kidney transplant recipients. The assay was immunoSEQ multiplex PCR, and TCRdb's table has in-frame clones only and misses some. The sample yields approximately 260,000 clones, 65% to 85% seen once. The sequencing sample was made of CD4+ T cells from blood. These receptors came from a human donor in good health.

This chain connects TRBV5-1 to TRBJ2-5; D remains unclear. V was shortened by 1 base and J by 4 bases, with 8 bases between the two germline ends. Germline V gene data show CDR1 as SGHRS and CDR2 as YFSETQ. The CDR3 runs 13 residues. Here the CDR3 DNA reads TGCGCCAGCAGCTTGACGTGGGGAGAGACCCAGTACTTC. Translation: CASSLTWGETQYF.

This clone came up a few times. This rearrangement joins TRBV5-1 to TRBJ1-1; the match to TRBD1 covers 7 bases. Per the germline V gene, CDR1 is SGHRS and CDR2 is YFSETQ. The CDR3 contains 14 residues. V lost 7 bases and J lost 3; bases outside the gene matches: 9. The CDR3 reads CASGKGTEHTEAFF. CDR3 nucleotide sequence: TGCGCCAGCGGCAAAGGGACAGAACACACTGAAGCTTTCTTT.

This clone was found once. This chain joins TRBV11-2 and TRBJ1-1; the D is unclear. With 2 bases removed from V and 8 bases from J, the gap between germline ends came to 12 bases. CDR3 size: 13 residues. Germline V lookup: CDR1 SGHAT, CDR2 FQNNGV. The CDR3 bases are TGTGCCAGCAGCTTATTTTTAGGGTTGGAAGCTTTCTTT. Its translation is CASSLFLGLEAFF.

The chain employs TRBV11-2 and TRBJ2-1; D is possibly TRBD2 (6 bases). The germline V gene encodes CDR1 SGHAT and CDR2 FQNNGV. The V and J ends lost 4 bases and 4 bases respectively, with 17 bases between them. This CDR3 comprises 16 residues. CDR3 loop: CASSSSAGTTYNEQFF. CDR3 in DNA: TGTGCCAGCAGCTCCTCCGCGGGAACCACTTACAATGAGCAGTTCTTC. Using reference TRBV11-2 and TRBJ2-1 for the parts outside the CDR3, the full variable domain is EAGVAQSPRYKIIEKRQSVAFWCNPISGHATLYWYQQILGQGPKLLIQFQNNGVVDDSQLPKDRFSAERLKGVDSTLKIQPAKLEDSAVYLCASSSSAGTTYNEQFFGPGTRLTVL.

This chain uses TRBV2 with TRBJ1-5; weak D call: TRBD1 (5 bases). Trimming cost V 5 bases and J 6 bases, with 8 bases left between them. Germline V lookup: CDR1 SNHLY, CDR2 FYNNEI. The CDR3 length is 12 residues. Written as DNA, the CDR3 is TGTGCCAGCAGTCTCGGGGGTCAGCCCCAGCATTTT. Its protein is CASSLGGQPQHF.

The table lists this clone with a count of one. The chain links TRBV29-1 to TRBJ1-1; the D is unclear. The germline CDR1 and CDR2 sequences are SQVTM and ANQGSEA. The V and J ends lost 7 bases and 5 bases respectively, with 14 bases between them. The CDR3 runs to 12 residues. This CDR3 is CSADGRWTEAFF. In DNA form, the CDR3 reads TGCAGCGCCGACGGGCGGTGGACTGAAGCTTTCTTT.

This chain links TRBV30 with TRBJ2-5; maybe TRBD2 (7 bases). The ends were cut back, 2 bases at V and 4 bases at J, with 11 bases in the middle. The CDR3 has 13 residues. Germline CDR1 GTSNPN, CDR2 SVGIG (reference sequence). Here the CDR3 reads CAWSWGGRETQYF. The CDR3 DNA reads as TGTGCCTGGAGTTGGGGGGGGCGAGAGACCCAGTACTTC.

The chain joins TRBV6-1 to TRBJ1-1, with D possibly matching TRBD1 (5 bases). The ends were cut back, 7 bases at V and 5 bases at J, with 14 bases in the middle. This CDR3 has 13 residues. Germline V gives CDR1 MNHNS, CDR2 SASEGT. CDR3 protein: CASTQWGRTEAFF. The CDR3 nucleotides read TGTGCCAGCACCCAATGGGGCAGAACTGAAGCTTTCTTT.

The chain carries TRBV5-1 and TRBJ2-1; 8 nucleotides align to TRBD2. CDR3 length: 15 residues. Germline lookup yields CDR1 SGHRS and CDR2 YFSETQ. The V and J ends lost 2 bases and 2 bases, in that order; junction bases with no gene match: 3. CDR3 amino acids: CASSLEAGAYNEQFF. The CDR3 DNA is TGCGCCAGCAGCTTAGAAGCGGGGGCCTACAATGAGCAGTTCTTC. The full variable domain, rest sourced from reference TRBV5-1 and TRBJ2-1, is KAGVTQTPRYLIKTRGQQVTLSCSPISGHRSVSWYQQTPGQGLQFLFEYFSETQRNKGNFPGRFSGRQFSNSRSEMNVSTLELGDSALYLCASSLEAGAYNEQFFGPGTRLTVL.

This chain connects TRBV4-1 to TRBJ1-5; possible D gene TRBD1, 6 bases. The V and J ends lost 2 bases and 1 base respectively, with 12 bases between them. Looked up from germline, CDR1 is MGHRA and CDR2 is YSYEKL. The CDR3 extends over 16 amino acids. For the CDR3, the DNA is TGCGCCAGCAGCCAAATAGGGGGAGGCAGCAATCAGCCCCAGCATTTT. It yields the protein CASSQIGGGSNQPQHF.

The chain uses TRBV7-8 and TRBJ2-3; tentative D call: TRBD1 (5 bases). This CDR3 comprises 16 residues. In germline, CDR1 is SGHVS, CDR2 FQNEAQ. Trimming removed 5 bases from V and 0 bases from J, with 15 bases in between. The CDR3 reads CASSPRQLTSTDTQYF. DNA of the CDR3: TGTGCCAGCAGCCCTAGACAGCTTACTAGCACAGATACGCAGTATTTT.

The rearrangement uses TRBV5-1 and TRBJ1-4; the D gene is possibly TRBD1 (5 bases). Germline CDR1 SGHRS, CDR2 YFSETQ. This CDR3 has 15 residues. The ends were cut back, 4 bases at V and 0 bases at J, with 10 bases in the middle. The DNA of the CDR3 is TGCGCCAGCAGCGAGGGGAGAGCAACTAATGAAAAACTGTTTTTT. Its protein is CASSEGRATNEKLFF.

The chain carries TRBV5-1 and TRBJ2-1, with 7 bases fitting TRBD2. Germline trimming cut 7 bases from V and 1 base from J; bases unmatched to any gene: 8. CDR3 length: 15 amino acids. CDR1 is SGHRS, CDR2 YFSETQ, per germline. Written as DNA, the CDR3 is TGCGCCAGCTCGCCATCAGCGGGATCCTACAATGAGCAGTTCTTC. This translates into CASSPSAGSYNEQFF.

The genes are TRBV5-1 and TRBJ1-1, with TRBD1 as a possible D gene (5 bases). There are 14 residues in the CDR3. The germline V gene encodes CDR1 SGHRS and CDR2 YFSETQ. V was shortened by 7 bases and J by 0 bases, with 13 bases between the two germline ends. The CDR3 region has the DNA TGCGCCAGCGCCCCCGGGGGGGTGAACACTGAAGCTTTCTTT. This translates into CASAPGGVNTEAFF.

This clone was picked up a small number of times. V and J are TRBV7-2 and TRBJ2-7, with TRBD2 matching 11 bases. Trimming at V came to 5 bases and at J to 7 bases, leaving 10 bases not matched to a gene. The CDR3 has 15 amino acids. Germline loops: CDR1 SGHTA, CDR2 FQGNSA. The CDR3 DNA sequence: TGTGCCAGCAGCGTAAATAGCGGGAGGGCCCGAGAGCAGTACTTC. This sequence encodes CASSVNSGRAREQYF.

The V call is TRBV30, the J call TRBJ1-2; D perhaps matches TRBD1 (5 bases). CDR3 length equals 13 residues. Trimming stripped 2 bases from V and 6 bases from J, with 13 bases between. CDR1 and CDR2 (germline): GTSNPN, SVGIG (reference sequence). The CDR3, as DNA: TGTGCCTGGAGTTTCGGGGCCGTTAATGGCTACACCTTC. This encodes CAWSFGAVNGYTF.

The chain has TRBV14 and TRBJ2-2; 7 positions match TRBD1. The ends lost 0 bases at V and 6 bases at J; junction bases unmatched: 7. Germline CDR1 is SGHDN and CDR2 is FVKESK. The CDR3 extends over 16 amino acids. The CDR3, as DNA: TGTGCCAGCAGCCAAGAGCCCCTGAGGGGGCCCGGGGAGCTGTTTTTT. Protein product: CASSQEPLRGPGELFF.

The chain links TRBV7-2 to TRBJ2-7; 7 positions match TRBD2. The CDR3 totals 16 residues. V lost 2 bases to trimming and J lost 0 bases; unmatched junction nucleotides: 7. Germline values: CDR1 SGHTA, CDR2 FQGNSA. CDR3 nucleotides: TGTGCCAGCAGCTTATCATTCGGGGGGAGCTCCTACGAGCAGTACTTC. Protein product: CASSLSFGGSSYEQYF. The complete variable domain, with remaining parts taken from reference TRBV7-2 and TRBJ2-7, reads GAGVSQSPSNKVTEKGKDVELRCDPISGHTALYWYRQSLGQGLEFLIYFQGNSAPDKSGLPSDRFSAERTGGSVSTLTIQRTQQEDSAVYLCASSLSFGGSSYEQYFGPGTRLTVT.

The V gene is TRBV6-5, the J gene TRBJ1-4; D is ambiguous. Per germline, CDR1 MNHEY and CDR2 SVGAGI. Trimming removed 5 bases at V and 0 bases at J, with 10 bases between. This CDR3 spans 15 amino acids. The DNA for the CDR3 is TGTGCCAGCAGTCCCCACAGCCCAACTAATGAAAAACTGTTTTTT. The encoded protein is CASSPHSPTNEKLFF.

This sequence joins TRBV5-1 and TRBJ2-7; 7 bases align to TRBD1. Germline trimming cut 4 bases from V and 5 bases from J; bases unmatched to any gene: 9. CDR3 length: 14 amino acids. In germline, CDR1 is SGHRS, CDR2 YFSETQ. This CDR3 reads CASSIHRGANEQYF. The CDR3 region has the DNA TGCGCCAGCAGCATTCACAGGGGAGCTAACGAGCAGTACTTC. Variable domain in full (rest from reference TRBV5-1 and TRBJ2-7): KAGVTQTPRYLIKTRGQQVTLSCSPISGHRSVSWYQQTPGQGLQFLFEYFSETQRNKGNFPGRFSGRQFSNSRSEMNVSTLELGDSALYLCASSIHRGANEQYFGPGTRLTVT.

Only one count was recorded for this clone. The chain combines TRBV5-1 with TRBJ2-7; maybe TRBD2 (5 bases). This CDR3 contains 14 residues. The germline V and J ends were trimmed by 2 bases and 2 bases, with 11 bases remaining between them. The germline CDR1 and CDR2 sequences are SGHRS and YFSETQ. In DNA, the CDR3 is TGCGCCAGCAGCTTATACGGGAATCCCTACGAGCAGTACTTC. It encodes CASSLYGNPYEQYF. Full variable domain (outside the CDR3, taken from reference TRBV5-1 and TRBJ2-7): KAGVTQTPRYLIKTRGQQVTLSCSPISGHRSVSWYQQTPGQGLQFLFEYFSETQRNKGNFPGRFSGRQFSNSRSEMNVSTLELGDSALYLCASSLYGNPYEQYFGPGTRLTVT.

This chain joins TRBV6-4 and TRBJ2-3; 10 nucleotides align to TRBD2. The CDR3 spans 15 residues. Germline loops: CDR1 MRHNA, CDR2 SNTAGT. V was clipped by 2 bases and J by 4 bases; unmatched bases: 3. CDR3 sequence reads: CASSDSGGAADTQYF. Here the CDR3 DNA reads TGTGCCAGCAGTGACAGCGGGGGGGCCGCAGATACGCAGTATTTT.

This chain links TRBV10-1 with TRBJ2-7; 9 nucleotides align to TRBD2. The length of the CDR3 is 14 residues. Germline V gene data show CDR1 as WNHNN and CDR2 as SYGVQD (reference sequence). V shed 6 bases and J 0 bases; nucleotides not matched to a gene: 3. CDR3 nucleotide sequence: TGCGCCAGCAGCGTAGCGGGAGACTCCTACGAGCAGTACTTC. Its protein is CASSVAGDSYEQYF.